This T cell receptor beta chain was sequenced in a study of blood T cell repertoires in COVID-19. Overall study context: Acute-phase and convalescent COVID-19 samples originated in the United States, Italy and Spain. T cells, B-cell-depleted T cells, or PBMCs provided the cDNA or gDNA that served as material.

The germline V gene encodes CDR1 MNHNS and CDR2 SASEGT. The CDR3 has 13 residues. V was clipped by 1 base and J by 10 bases, with 11 bases between them. Authors' processing steps: Estimation of nucleated cell counts was performed using reference gene primer amplification. TCRdb's table, derived via immunoSEQ multiplex PCR, lists solely in-frame clones and lacks some. Clone size and V and J calls were adopted from that table, with D and trimming inferred from the DNA. The sample consists of roughly 250,000 clones, roughly 82% of them appearing once. Sequenced: peripheral blood. The sequence came from a woman aged 70-85 years with acute or convalescent COVID-19. The V call is TRBV6-1, the J call TRBJ1-3; no firm D call. The chain's CDR3 is CASSEDIRGTIYF. The CDR3 DNA reads TGTGCCAGCAGTGAAGATATTCGGGGTACCATATATTTT.